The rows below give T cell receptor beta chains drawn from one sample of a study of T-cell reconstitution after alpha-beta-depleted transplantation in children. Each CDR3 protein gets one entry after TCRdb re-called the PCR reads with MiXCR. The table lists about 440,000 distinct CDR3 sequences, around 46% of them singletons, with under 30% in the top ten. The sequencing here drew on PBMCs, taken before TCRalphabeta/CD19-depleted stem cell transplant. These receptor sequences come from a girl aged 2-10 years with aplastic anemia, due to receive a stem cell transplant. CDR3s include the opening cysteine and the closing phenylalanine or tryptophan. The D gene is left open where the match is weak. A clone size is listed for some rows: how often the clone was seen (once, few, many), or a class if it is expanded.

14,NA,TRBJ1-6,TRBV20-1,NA,CSALRRNYNSPLHF
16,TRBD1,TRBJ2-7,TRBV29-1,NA,CSAVGQGASSTYEQYF
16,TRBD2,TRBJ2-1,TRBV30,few,CAWSGVGLAGYNEQFF
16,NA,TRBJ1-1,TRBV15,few,CATSRGPRAMNTEAFF
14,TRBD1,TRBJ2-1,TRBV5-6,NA,CASSLVQGVGEQFF
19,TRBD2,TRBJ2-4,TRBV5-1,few,CASRPTGTSGALAKNIQYF
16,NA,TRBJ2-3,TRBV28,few,CASSLGANWDTDTQYF
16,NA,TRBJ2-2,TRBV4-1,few,CASSQGRRGDTGELFF
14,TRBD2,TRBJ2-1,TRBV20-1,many,CSASGGRAVNEQFF
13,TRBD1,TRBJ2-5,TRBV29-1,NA,CSVDHRGAGTQYF
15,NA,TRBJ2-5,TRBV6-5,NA,CASSYSDRTRETQYF
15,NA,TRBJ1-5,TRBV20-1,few,CSARDQGVSNQPQHF
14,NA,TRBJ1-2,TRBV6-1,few,CASTLGGSNYGYTF
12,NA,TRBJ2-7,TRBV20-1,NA,CSPAPRGYEQYF
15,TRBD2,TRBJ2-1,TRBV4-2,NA,CASSQGLGDHNEQFF
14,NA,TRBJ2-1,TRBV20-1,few,CSAPRGSLYNEQFF
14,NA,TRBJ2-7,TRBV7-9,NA,CASSPGDGGYEQYF
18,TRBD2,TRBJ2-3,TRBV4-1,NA,CASSQETSGLGPPGTQYF
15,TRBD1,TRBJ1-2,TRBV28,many,CASIPVGTGAYGYTF
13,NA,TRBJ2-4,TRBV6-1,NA,CASPQDGGNIQYF
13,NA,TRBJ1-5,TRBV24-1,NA,CATSGQSNQPQHF
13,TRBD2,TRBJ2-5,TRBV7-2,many,CASSSGLAGVQYF
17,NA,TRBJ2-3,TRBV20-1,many,CSGLGAGVHVGTDTQYF
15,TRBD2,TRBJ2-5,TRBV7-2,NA,CASSPRSGGRETQYF
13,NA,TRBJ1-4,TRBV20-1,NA,CSAPRDSNEKLFF
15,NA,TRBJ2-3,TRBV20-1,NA,CSAIKVPTSTDTQYF
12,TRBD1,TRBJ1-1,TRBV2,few,CASSYADRDAFF
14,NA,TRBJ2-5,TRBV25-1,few,CASSDASYQETHYF
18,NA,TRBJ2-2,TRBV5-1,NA,CASSFALQGGQNTGELFF
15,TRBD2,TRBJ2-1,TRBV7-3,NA,CASSFSAGAYNEQFF
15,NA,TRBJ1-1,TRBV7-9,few,CASSLVTGTRAEAFF
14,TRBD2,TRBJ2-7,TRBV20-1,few,CSASSGEKSYEQYF
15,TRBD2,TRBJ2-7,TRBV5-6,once,CASTKGPSGSYEQYF
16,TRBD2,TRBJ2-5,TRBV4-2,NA,CASSPLGLAGLETQYF
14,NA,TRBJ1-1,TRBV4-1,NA,CASSQALVNTEAFF
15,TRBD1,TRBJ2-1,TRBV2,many,CASSDSAGGLIEQFF
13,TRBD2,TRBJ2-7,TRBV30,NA,CAYDSGSSYEQYF
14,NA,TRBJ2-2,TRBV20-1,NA,CSASYQGRTGELFF
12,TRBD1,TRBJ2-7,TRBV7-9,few,CASSAGTGGQYF
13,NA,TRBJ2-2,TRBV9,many,CASSVEQAGELFF
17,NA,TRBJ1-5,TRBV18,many,CASSLTGREEGSQPQHF
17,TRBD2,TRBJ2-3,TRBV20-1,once,CSARPHPSGGPTDTQYF
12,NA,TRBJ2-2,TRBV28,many,CASSKNTGELFF
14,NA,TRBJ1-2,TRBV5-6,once,CASRPGQSNYGYTF
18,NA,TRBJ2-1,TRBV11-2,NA,CASSLLDEGLHTPGEQFF
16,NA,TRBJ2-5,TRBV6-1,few,CASSDPRAGYQETQYF
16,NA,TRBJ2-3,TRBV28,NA,CASSFGPERKTDTQYF
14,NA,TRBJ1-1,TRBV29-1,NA,CSVVGGTGNTEAFF